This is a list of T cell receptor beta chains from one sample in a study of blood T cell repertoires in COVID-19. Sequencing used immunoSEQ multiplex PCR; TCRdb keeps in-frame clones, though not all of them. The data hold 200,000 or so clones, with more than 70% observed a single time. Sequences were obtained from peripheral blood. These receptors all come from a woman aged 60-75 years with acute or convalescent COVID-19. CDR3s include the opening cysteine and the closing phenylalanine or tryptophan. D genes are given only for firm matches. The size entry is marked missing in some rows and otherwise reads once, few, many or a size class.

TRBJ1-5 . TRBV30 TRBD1 TGTGCCTGGAGTGTAAAGGGACAGGGAGTTCAGCCCCAGCATTTT CAWSVKGQGVQPQHF
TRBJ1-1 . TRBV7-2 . TGTGCCAGCAGCTTAGTCAGGCCGCTCGCTGAAGCTTTCTTT CASSLVRPLAEAFF
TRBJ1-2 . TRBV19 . TGTGCCACAAAACGCGGGAACTATGGCTACACCTTC CATKRGNYGYTF
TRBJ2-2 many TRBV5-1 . TGCGCCAGCAGCTTGGTGGCGGGACGCACCGGGGAGCTGTTTTTT CASSLVAGRTGELFF
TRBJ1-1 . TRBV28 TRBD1 TGTGCCAGCAGCCCCCCGGTGGAGGGGGCTGCTTTCTTT CASSPPVEGAAFF
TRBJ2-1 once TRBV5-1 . TGCGCCAGCAGCTTGGGGGCCCGGGGGGCAGATGAGCAGTTCTTC CASSLGARGADEQFF
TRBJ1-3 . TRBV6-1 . TGTGCCAGCAGTGAAGGGAGAGGCTCTGGAAACACCATATATTTT CASSEGRGSGNTIYF
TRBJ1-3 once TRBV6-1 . TGTGCCAGCAGTGAGCCTCAGGCTGTATCGGGAAACACCATATATTTT CASSEPQAVSGNTIYF
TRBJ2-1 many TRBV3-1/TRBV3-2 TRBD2 TGTGCCAGCAGCGCGTACTCGGGGGGGCTCTCCTACAATGAGCAGTTCTTC CASSAYSGGLSYNEQFF
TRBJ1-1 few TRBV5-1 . TGCGCCAGCAGCCCGCGTAGGTTGAGGGACACTGAAGCTTTCTTT CASSPRRLRDTEAFF
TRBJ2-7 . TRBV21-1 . TGTGCCAGCAGCACATCACCATCAAACATGGACGAGCAGTACTTC CASSTSPSNMDEQYF
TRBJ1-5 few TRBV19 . TGTGCCAGTAGTAATACAGGCGGCAATCAGCCCCAGCATTTT CASSNTGGNQPQHF
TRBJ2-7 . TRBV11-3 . TGTGCCAGCAGCTTAGGAGGGAGCGACTACGAGCAGTACTTC CASSLGGSDYEQYF
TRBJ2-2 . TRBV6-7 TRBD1 TGTGCCAGCAGTAAGGAACCGGGACAGGGAATCGGGGAGCTGTTTTTT CASSKEPGQGIGELFF
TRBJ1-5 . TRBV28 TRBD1 TGTGCCAGCAGGGGGACAGGGGGTATGAGCGGTCATCAGCCCCAGCATTTT CASRGTGGMSGHQPQHF
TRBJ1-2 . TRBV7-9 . TGTGCCAGCAGCCCCTCCCGTGGCTCCAGCTACACCTTC CASSPSRGSSYTF
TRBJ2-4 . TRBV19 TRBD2 TGTGCCAGTAGTATAGGCGGGGGGAGTCCCGCCAAAAACATTCAGTACTTC CASSIGGGSPAKNIQYF
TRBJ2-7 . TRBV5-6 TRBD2 TGTGCCAGCAGCTTGTCACTAGCGGGGGGCGGATTATTGTACGAGCAGTACTTC CASSLSLAGGGLLYEQYF
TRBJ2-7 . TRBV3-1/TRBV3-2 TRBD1 TGTGCCAGCAGCAAAGGGGACAGGGCCTACGAGCAGTACTTC CASSKGDRAYEQYF
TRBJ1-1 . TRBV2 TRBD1 TGTGCCAGCAGCCGACAGGGGATGAACACTGAAGCTTTCTTT CASSRQGMNTEAFF
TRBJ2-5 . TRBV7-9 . TGTGCCAGCAGCTATCAGGGTTTCCAAGAGACCCAGTACTTC CASSYQGFQETQYF
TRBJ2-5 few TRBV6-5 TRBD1 TGTGCCAGCAGGGACAGGGGAGAGACCCAGTACTTC CASRDRGETQYF
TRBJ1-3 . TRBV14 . TGTGCCAGCAGCCAAACGGGGGGCCGGGGAAACACCATATATTTT CASSQTGGRGNTIYF
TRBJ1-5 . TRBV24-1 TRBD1 TGTGCCACCAGTGATCCCGGGACAGGGGGGTTCGGCAATCAGCCCCAGCATTTT CATSDPGTGGFGNQPQHF
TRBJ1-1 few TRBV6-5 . TGTGCCAGCAGAAAAGCAGGAGGCGCCACTGAAGCTTTCTTT CASRKAGGATEAFF
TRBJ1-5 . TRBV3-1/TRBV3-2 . TGTGCCAGCAGCCCCGGGGGAGGGAACAATCAGCCCCAGCATTTT CASSPGGGNNQPQHF
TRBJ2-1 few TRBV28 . TGTGCCAGCAGTACCGGGGGACAGAACTACAATGAGCAGTTCTTC CASSTGGQNYNEQFF
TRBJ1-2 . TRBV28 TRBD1 TGTGCCAGCAGCCTACAGGGGCCAGAATTCTATGGCTACACCTTC CASSLQGPEFYGYTF
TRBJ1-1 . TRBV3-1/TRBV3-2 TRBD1 TGTGCCAGCAGCCACGGACAGGGGATCGGGGTGAACACTGAAGCTTTCTTT CASSHGQGIGVNTEAFF
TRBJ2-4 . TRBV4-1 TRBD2 TGCGCCAGTACCCCTGGACTAGCGGGGTTCAAAAACATTCAGTACTTC CASTPGLAGFKNIQYF
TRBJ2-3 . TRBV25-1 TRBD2 TGTGCCAGCAGTGAATATGGAGCGGGAGGGCCCAGAGATACGCAGTATTTT CASSEYGAGGPRDTQYF
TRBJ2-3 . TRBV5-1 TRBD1 TGCGCCAGCAGCTTGGAACAGGGGGCCACAGATACGCAGTATTTT CASSLEQGATDTQYF
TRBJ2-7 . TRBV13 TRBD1 TGTGCCAGCAGCTTAGGATCAGGGGGTTACGAGCAGTACTTC CASSLGSGGYEQYF
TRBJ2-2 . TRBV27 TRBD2 TGTGCCAGCACCACACCCGTAGCGGGTCTCACCGGGGAGCTGTTTTTT CASTTPVAGLTGELFF
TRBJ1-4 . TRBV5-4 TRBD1 TGTGCCAGCAGCACCGGGACAGTGAATGAAAAACTGTTTTTT CASSTGTVNEKLFF
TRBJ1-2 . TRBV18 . TGTGCCAGCTCACCGGGCGCGAACTATGGCTACACCTTC CASSPGANYGYTF
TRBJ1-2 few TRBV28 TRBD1 TGTGCCACTCATGGACAGGGAGGGGCTAACTATGGCTACACCTTC CATHGQGGANYGYTF
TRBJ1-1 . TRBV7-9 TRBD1 TGTGCCAGCAGCTCAAGTTACTACCCAGGGGGATTAAAGGTTTTCTTT CASSSSYYPGGLKVFF
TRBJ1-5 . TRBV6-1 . TGTGCCAGCAGTGAAGCGCTACCGGGGGGAAGCAATCAGCCCCAGCATTTT CASSEALPGGSNQPQHF
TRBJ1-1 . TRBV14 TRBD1 TGTGCCAGCAGCTCCTTGACAGGGTCGAGCACTGAAGCTTTCTTT CASSSLTGSSTEAFF
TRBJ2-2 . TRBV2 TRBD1 TGTGCCAGCAGTGAATGGGACAGGGGGCCCGGGGAGCTGTTTTTT CASSEWDRGPGELFF
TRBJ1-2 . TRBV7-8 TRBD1 TGTGCCAGCAGCCCCACAGGGGCGGACTATGGCTACACCTTC CASSPTGADYGYTF
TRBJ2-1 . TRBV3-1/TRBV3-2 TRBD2 TGTGCCAGCAGCCAAGGGGAGGGGTACAATGAGCAGTTCTTC CASSQGEGYNEQFF
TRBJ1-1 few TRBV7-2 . TGTGCCAGCAGCTTAGAAGGGGGAATGACTGAAGCTTTCTTT CASSLEGGMTEAFF
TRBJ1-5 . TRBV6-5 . TGTGCCAGCGGTCGACAGGACAATCAGCCCCAGCATTTT CASGRQDNQPQHF
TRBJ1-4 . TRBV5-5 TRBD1 TGTGCCAGCAGCTTGACCGGGACAGGGAGTAATGAAAAACTGTTTTTT CASSLTGTGSNEKLFF
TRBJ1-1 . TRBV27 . TGTGCCAGCAGTCGCCGGGGAGGGTACAACACTGAAGCTTTCTTT CASSRRGGYNTEAFF
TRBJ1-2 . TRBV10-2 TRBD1 TGCGCCAGCAGTGAGTCGTGGACAGGCTTCACTTCGGGGGGCTACACCTTC CASSESWTGFTSGGYTF
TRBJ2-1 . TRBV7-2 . TGTGCCAGCAGCTTAGGTAGACAGCCTTACAATGAGCAGTTCTTC CASSLGRQPYNEQFF
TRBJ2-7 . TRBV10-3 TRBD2 TGTGCCATACCTCCTGGGGCTAGCGGAGCCTACGAGCAGTACTTC CAIPPGASGAYEQYF
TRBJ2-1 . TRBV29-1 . TGCGTTGCTGGGAGGTCCTCCAATGAGCAGTTCTTC CVAGRSSNEQFF
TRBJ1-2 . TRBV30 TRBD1 TGTGCCTGGAGTGAACAGGGGGGGTCTAACTATGGCTACACCTTC CAWSEQGGSNYGYTF
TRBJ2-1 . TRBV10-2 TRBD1 TGCGCCAGCAGTGACGGGGACAGGATAACCAATGAGCAGTTCTTC CASSDGDRITNEQFF
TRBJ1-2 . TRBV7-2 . TGTGCCAGCAGCTTAGGAGGTAGTCTCGGGGGCTACACCTTC CASSLGGSLGGYTF
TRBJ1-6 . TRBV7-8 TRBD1 TGTGCCAGCAGCAATAGACAGGGGGACAATTCACCCCTCCACTTT CASSNRQGDNSPLHF